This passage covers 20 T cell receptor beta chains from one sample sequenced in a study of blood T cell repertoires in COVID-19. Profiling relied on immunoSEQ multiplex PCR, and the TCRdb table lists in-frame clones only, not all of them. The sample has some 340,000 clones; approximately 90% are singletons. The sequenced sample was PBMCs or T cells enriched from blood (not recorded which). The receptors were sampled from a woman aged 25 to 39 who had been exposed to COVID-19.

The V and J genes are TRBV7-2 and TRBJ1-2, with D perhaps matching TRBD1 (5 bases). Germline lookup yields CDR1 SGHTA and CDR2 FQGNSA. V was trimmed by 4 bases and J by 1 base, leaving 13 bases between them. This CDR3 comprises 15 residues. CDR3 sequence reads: CASSWGIQVNYGYTF. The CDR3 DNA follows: TGTGCCAGCAGCTGGGGAATACAGGTTAACTATGGCTACACCTTC.

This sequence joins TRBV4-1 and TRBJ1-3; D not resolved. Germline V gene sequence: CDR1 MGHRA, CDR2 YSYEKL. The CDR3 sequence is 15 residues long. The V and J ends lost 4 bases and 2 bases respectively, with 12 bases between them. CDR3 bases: TGCGCCAGCAGCCCCGGGGTCCTAACTGGAAACACCATATATTTT. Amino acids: CASSPGVLTGNTIYF.

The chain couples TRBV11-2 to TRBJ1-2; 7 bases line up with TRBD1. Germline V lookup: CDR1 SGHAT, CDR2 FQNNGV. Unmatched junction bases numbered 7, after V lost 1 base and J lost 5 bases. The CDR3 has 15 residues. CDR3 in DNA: TGTGCCAGCAGCTTAGTTGGGACAGTATTATATGGCTACACCTTC. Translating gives CASSLVGTVLYGYTF.

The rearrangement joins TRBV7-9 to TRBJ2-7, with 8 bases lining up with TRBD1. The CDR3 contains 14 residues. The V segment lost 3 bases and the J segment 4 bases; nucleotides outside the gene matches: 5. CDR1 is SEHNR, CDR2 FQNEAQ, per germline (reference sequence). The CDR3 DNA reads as TGTGCCAGCAGCTTTGGCAGGGGGCCATACGAGCAGTACTTC. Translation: CASSFGRGPYEQYF.

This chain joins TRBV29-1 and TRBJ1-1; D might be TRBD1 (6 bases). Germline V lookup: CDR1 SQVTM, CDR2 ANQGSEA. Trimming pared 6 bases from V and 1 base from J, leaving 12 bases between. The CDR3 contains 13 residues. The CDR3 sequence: CSVETGRNTEAFF. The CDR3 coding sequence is TGCAGCGTAGAGACAGGTAGGAACACTGAAGCTTTCTTT.

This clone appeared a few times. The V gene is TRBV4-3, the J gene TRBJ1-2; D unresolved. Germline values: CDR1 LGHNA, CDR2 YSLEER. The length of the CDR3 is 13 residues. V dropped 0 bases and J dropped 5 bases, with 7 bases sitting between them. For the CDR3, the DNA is TGCGCCAGCAGCCAAGATCGACTATATGGCTACACCTTC. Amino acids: CASSQDRLYGYTF.

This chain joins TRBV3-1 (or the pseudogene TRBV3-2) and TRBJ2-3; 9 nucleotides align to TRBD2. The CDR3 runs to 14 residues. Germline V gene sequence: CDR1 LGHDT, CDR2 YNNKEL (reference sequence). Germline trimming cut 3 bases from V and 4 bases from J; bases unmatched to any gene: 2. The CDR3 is CASSQRGGADTQYF. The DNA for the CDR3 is TGTGCCAGCAGCCAGCGGGGGGGCGCAGATACGCAGTATTTT.

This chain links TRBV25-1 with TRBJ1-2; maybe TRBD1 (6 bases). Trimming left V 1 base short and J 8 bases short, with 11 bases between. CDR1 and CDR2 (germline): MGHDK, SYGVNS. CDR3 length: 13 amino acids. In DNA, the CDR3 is TGTGCCAGCAGTGAATGGGGGGGCTGGGGCTACACCTTC. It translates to CASSEWGGWGYTF.

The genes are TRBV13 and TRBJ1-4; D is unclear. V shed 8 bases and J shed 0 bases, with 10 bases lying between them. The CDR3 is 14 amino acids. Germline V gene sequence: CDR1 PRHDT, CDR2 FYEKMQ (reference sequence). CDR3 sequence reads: CASCMSATNEKLFF. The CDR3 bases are TGTGCCAGCTGTATGAGCGCAACTAATGAAAAACTGTTTTTT.

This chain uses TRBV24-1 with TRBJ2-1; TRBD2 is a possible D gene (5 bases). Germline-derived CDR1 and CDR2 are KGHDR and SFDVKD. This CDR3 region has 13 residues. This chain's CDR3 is CASRAIGSNEQFF. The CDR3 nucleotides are TGTGCGTCAAGAGCCATAGGGAGCAATGAGCAGTTCTTC.

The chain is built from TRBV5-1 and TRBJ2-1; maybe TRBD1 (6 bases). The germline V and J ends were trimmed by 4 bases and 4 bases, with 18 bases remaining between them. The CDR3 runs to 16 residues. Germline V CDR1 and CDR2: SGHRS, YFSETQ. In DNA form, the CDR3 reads TGCGCCAGCAGCCGGATCGGACAGATAAAGTACAATGAGCAGTTCTTC. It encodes CASSRIGQIKYNEQFF.

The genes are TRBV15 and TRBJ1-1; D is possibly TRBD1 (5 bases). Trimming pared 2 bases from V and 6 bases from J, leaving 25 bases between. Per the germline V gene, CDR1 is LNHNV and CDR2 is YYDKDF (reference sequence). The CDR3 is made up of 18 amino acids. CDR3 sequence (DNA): TGTGCCACCAGCAGAACCCCTGAGGGAGAGGGACTTAGTGCTGAAGCTTTCTTT. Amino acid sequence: CATSRTPEGEGLSAEAFF.

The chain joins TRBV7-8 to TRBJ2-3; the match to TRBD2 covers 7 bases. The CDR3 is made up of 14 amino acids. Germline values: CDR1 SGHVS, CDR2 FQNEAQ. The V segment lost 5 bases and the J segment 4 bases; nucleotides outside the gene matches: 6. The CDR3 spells CASSPGLGPDTQYF. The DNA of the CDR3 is TGTGCCAGCAGCCCTGGACTAGGCCCAGATACGCAGTATTTT.

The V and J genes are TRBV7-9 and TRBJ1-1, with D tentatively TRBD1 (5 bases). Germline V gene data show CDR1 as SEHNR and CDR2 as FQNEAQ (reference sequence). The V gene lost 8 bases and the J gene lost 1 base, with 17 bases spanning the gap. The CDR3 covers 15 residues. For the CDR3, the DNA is TGTGCCAGCGGCGGGGAACAGGACGGGAACACTGAAGCTTTCTTT. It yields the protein CASGGEQDGNTEAFF.

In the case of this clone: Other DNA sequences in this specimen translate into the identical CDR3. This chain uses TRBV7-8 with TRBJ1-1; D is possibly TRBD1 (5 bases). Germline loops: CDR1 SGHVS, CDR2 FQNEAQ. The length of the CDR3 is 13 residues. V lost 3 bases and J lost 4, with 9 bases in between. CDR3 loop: CASSLSGGTEAFF. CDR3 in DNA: TGTGCCAGCAGCTTGTCGGGGGGCACTGAAGCTTTCTTT.

CDR3 region: CASSRGLGGTGYTF. The DNA for the CDR3 is TGTGCCAGCAGTCGGGGACTCGGAGGGACTGGCTACACCTTC. The chain employs TRBV6-5 and TRBJ1-2, with D possibly being TRBD1 (5 bases). The CDR3 is made up of 14 amino acids. The germline V and J ends were trimmed by 5 bases and 7 bases, with 17 bases remaining between them. CDR1 and CDR2 from the germline V gene are MNHEY and SVGAGI.

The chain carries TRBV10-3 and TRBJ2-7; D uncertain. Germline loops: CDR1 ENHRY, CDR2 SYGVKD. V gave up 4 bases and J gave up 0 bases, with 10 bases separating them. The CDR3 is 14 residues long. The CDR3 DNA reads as TGTGCCATCAGTGTAGAGCTTTCCTCCTACGAGCAGTACTTC. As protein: CAISVELSSYEQYF.

DNA of the CDR3: TGCAGCGCCGACAGGGGGCGAAACAATGAGCAGTTCTTC. Protein: CSADRGRNNEQFF. This chain links TRBV29-1 with TRBJ2-1; 10 positions match TRBD1. Trimming took 7 bases from V and 5 from J; bases not matched to a gene: 5. Germline V gene data show CDR1 as SQVTM and CDR2 as ANQGSEA. CDR3 length: 13 amino acids.

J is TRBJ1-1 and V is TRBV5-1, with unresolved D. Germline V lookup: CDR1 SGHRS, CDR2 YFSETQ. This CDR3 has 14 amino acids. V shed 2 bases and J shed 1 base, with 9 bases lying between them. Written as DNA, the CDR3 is TGCGCCAGCAGCTTCGGAGGGTCGAACACTGAAGCTTTCTTT. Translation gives CASSFGGSNTEAFF. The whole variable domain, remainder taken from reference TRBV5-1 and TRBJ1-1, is KAGVTQTPRYLIKTRGQQVTLSCSPISGHRSVSWYQQTPGQGLQFLFEYFSETQRNKGNFPGRFSGRQFSNSRSEMNVSTLELGDSALYLCASSFGGSNTEAFFGQGTRLTVV.

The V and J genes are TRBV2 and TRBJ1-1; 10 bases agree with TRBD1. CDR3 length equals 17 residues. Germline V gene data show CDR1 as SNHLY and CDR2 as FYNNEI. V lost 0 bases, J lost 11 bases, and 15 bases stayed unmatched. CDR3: CASSEAHRQTGGYTAFF. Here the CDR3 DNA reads TGTGCCAGCAGTGAAGCTCACCGACAGACAGGGGGCTACACGGCTTTCTTT.